These T cell receptor beta chains were read from a single sample in a study of CD8 T cells in ankylosing spondylitis. In TCRdb, the 5' RACE reads were re-called with MiXCR into one record per CDR3 protein. The table has a few hundred thousand distinct CDR3 sequences, about 15% seen once. The material sequenced was blood, either unsorted or a sorted T cell fraction (not recorded which). The receptors here all came from a male donor with ankylosing spondylitis. Each CDR3 is given with its conserved first and last residue. The size field is filled for only some rows; it gives once, few, many or a size class.

J gene	clone size	V gene	CDR3 protein
TRBJ2-3	.	TRBV20-1	CSARPRTSGGAFQADTQYF
TRBJ1-2	few	TRBV18	CASSPRGIVDYGYTF
TRBJ1-6	.	TRBV30	CAWSSQGYNSPLHF
TRBJ1-2	.	TRBV5-1	CASSTSQGTYGYTF
TRBJ2-1	many	TRBV29-1	CSGRVPITHEQFF
TRBJ1-4	many	TRBV9	CASSVVPQGTNEKLFF
TRBJ2-1	few	TRBV20-1	CSATTPAGGSNEQFF
TRBJ1-5	few	TRBV27	CASSSRGLNNQPQHF
TRBJ1-1	few	TRBV27	CASSPGQTNTEAFF
TRBJ1-2	.	TRBV5-1	CASSLAGQGGPYGYTF
TRBJ2-7	few	TRBV30	CAWTSGGLSSYEQYF
TRBJ1-2	few	TRBV20-1	CSASSGSFNDGYTF
TRBJ1-1	.	TRBV6-1	CASSEAFWRTEAFF
TRBJ1-1	.	TRBV5-1	CASSVGTGTGDTEAFF
TRBJ1-5	many	TRBV7-2	CASSLAPRGNQPQHF
TRBJ1-6	.	TRBV3-1	CASVKTGSNSPLHF
TRBJ2-2	few	TRBV24-1	CATATGNTGELFF
TRBJ1-1	.	TRBV7-9	CASSYRTGGMNTEAFF
TRBJ2-3	.	TRBV3-1	CASSRGRGTDTQYF
TRBJ2-7	.	TRBV9	CASSLRPGQGTYEQYF
TRBJ1-4	many	TRBV29-1	CSVLGQLNEKLFF
TRBJ2-5	.	TRBV20-1	CSAREGLVPVTQYF